A single sample gave rise to the 18 T cell receptor beta chains below, sequenced in a study of blood T cells in healthy people across ages. The second PCR ran about 6 to 12 cycles with a sample-barcoded 5' primer and J-beta primers. One entry per CDR3 protein, called by TCRdb with MiXCR from the 5' RACE reads. The sample includes some 710,000 distinct CDR3 sequences, 22% of them seen just once. Sequenced sample: blood. The receptors come from a man aged 70 or older in good health.

This clonotype was seen a handful of times. The chain has TRBV7-6 and TRBJ2-3, with D possibly TRBD2 on 6 matching bases. V dropped 4 bases and J dropped 8 bases, with 7 bases sitting between them. This CDR3 contains 11 residues. CDR1 SGHVS and CDR2 FNYEAQ come from the germline V gene. The CDR3 reads CASSSSVTQYF. The CDR3 DNA reads as TGTGCCAGCAGCTCTAGCGTTACGCAGTATTTT.

This chain connects TRBV29-1 to TRBJ2-3, with 8 nucleotides matching TRBD1. CDR3 size: 16 residues. Trimming cost V 5 bases and J 7 bases; bases outside gene matches: 17. Germline V gives CDR1 SQVTM, CDR2 ANQGSEA. CDR3: CSVCIGGRGHTNTQYF. CDR3 sequence (DNA): TGCAGCGTTTGCATAGGCGGCAGGGGGCACACGAATACGCAGTATTTT.

This clonotype has only a few counts. This chain connects TRBV14 to TRBJ2-1; weak D call: TRBD2 (5 bases). The germline V gene has CDR1 SGHDN and CDR2 FVKESK. This CDR3 has 17 amino acids. V dropped 0 bases and J dropped 4 bases, with 16 bases sitting between them. CDR3 DNA: TGTGCCAGCAGCCAAGACCTAGCCCGCCGGGGTTACAATGAGCAGTTCTTC. Translating it yields CASSQDLARRGYNEQFF.

This chain connects TRBV20-1 to TRBJ2-3, with a tentative D call TRBD1 (6 bases). V was pared by 4 bases and J by 6 bases, with 17 bases between. Germline-derived CDR1 and CDR2 are DFQATT and SNEGSKA (reference sequence). The CDR3 totals 14 residues. The CDR3, as DNA: TGCAGTGCTAACAGGGCGGGCCCAGGGGATACGCAGTATTTT. Translated: CSANRAGPGDTQYF.

V gene TRBV12-3 or TRBV12-4 combines with J gene TRBJ2-2; maybe TRBD1 (6 bases). This CDR3 spans 15 amino acids. The V gene lost 9 bases and the J gene lost 0 bases, with 14 bases spanning the gap. DNA of the CDR3: TGTGCCAGTACCCGGACAGCGACGAACACCGGGGAGCTGTTTTTT. Its translation is CASTRTATNTGELFF.

This clonotype occurred many times. The chain links TRBV2 to TRBJ2-1; the match to TRBD2 covers 9 bases. With V trimmed by 6 bases and J by 2 bases, 8 bases remained unmatched. The CDR3 consists of 16 residues. CDR1 is SNHLY, CDR2 FYNNEI, per germline. The CDR3 sequence: CASRAGVAGAYNEQFF. In DNA, the CDR3 is TGTGCCAGCAGAGCCGGGGTAGCGGGGGCCTACAATGAGCAGTTCTTC. The entire variable domain, with the rest obtained from reference TRBV2 and TRBJ2-1, is as follows: EPEVTQTPSHQVTQMGQEVILRCVPISNHLYFYWYRQILGQKVEFLVSFYNNEISEKSEIFDDQFSVERPDGSNFTLKIRSTKLEDSAMYFCASRAGVAGAYNEQFFGPGTRLTVL.

This clonotype has more than one count but fewer than ten. V is TRBV6-5 and J is TRBJ2-7; D is tentatively TRBD1 or TRBD2 (5 bases each). Germline assignment: CDR1 MNHEY and CDR2 SVGAGI. The CDR3 loop spans 16 amino acids. Deletions cut 2 bases from V and 4 bases from J, with 18 bases between. CDR3: CASSYISGPGGYEQYF. The DNA of the CDR3 is TGTGCCAGCAGTTACATCTCGGGACCGGGTGGGTACGAGCAGTACTTC.

The CDR3 loop reads CSARDDSYEQYV. In nucleotides, the CDR3 is TGCAGTGCTAGAGATGACTCCTACGAGCAGTACGTC. The V gene is TRBV20-1, the J gene TRBJ2-7, with D hard to call. In germline, CDR1 is DFQATT, CDR2 SNEGSKA (reference sequence). The ends were cut back, 0 bases at V and 0 bases at J, with 3 bases in the middle. The CDR3 has 12 amino acids.

The V call is TRBV6-6, the J call TRBJ1-1; TRBD1 is a possible D gene (5 bases). The CDR3 is 14 residues long. Germline lookup yields CDR1 MNHNY and CDR2 SVGAGI (reference sequence). V was shortened by 0 bases and J by 6 bases, with 11 bases between the two germline ends. As DNA, the CDR3 is TGTGCCAGCAGTTACTCAGGCCGGGGCCCTGAAGCTTTCTTT. Its protein is CASSYSGRGPEAFF.

The sample holds a few counts of this clonotype. The genes are TRBV9 and TRBJ2-5, with D unclear. Looked up from germline, CDR1 is SGDLS and CDR2 is YYNGEE. This CDR3 has 14 amino acids. The germline V and J ends were trimmed by 4 bases and 0 bases, with 10 bases remaining between them. The CDR3 nucleotides read TGTGCCAGCAGCCCACGCCTGAACCAAGAGACCCAGTACTTC. It translates to CASSPRLNQETQYF.

This clonotype appeared many times. A read error is likely, as this CDR3 ends without the conserved phenylalanine or tryptophan. The limits of the CDR3 on the DNA are not certain, so only TCRdb's listed CDR3 is given. The chain joins TRBV20-1 to TRBJ1-2. CDR1 and CDR2 (germline): DFQATT, SNEGSKA (reference sequence). The CDR3 adds up to 11 amino acids, both ends counted. The CDR3 here is CSARRDGPSEI.

The chain uses TRBV11-1 and TRBJ2-1; the D gene is possibly TRBD2 (5 bases). CDR3 length: 13 amino acids. The V and J ends lost 4 bases and 8 bases respectively, with 12 bases between them. CDR1 and CDR2 from the germline V gene are SGHAT and FQDESV (reference sequence). The CDR3 nucleotides are TGTGCCAGCAGCTCCGCTTCCGGGGATGAGCAGTTCTTC. This codes for CASSSASGDEQFF.

The chain couples TRBV12-3 or TRBV12-4 to TRBJ2-5; 8 nucleotides match TRBD1. The tail of the sequence fits TRBJ2-7 better, so the J call may be wrong. This CDR3 contains 13 residues. CDR3 sequence reads: CASRLDRANEQYF. CDR3 coding DNA: TGTGCCAGCAGATTGGACAGGGCGAACGAGCAGTACTTC.

The chain couples TRBV29-1 to TRBJ2-7, with no clear D. CDR1 and CDR2 (germline): SQVTM, ANQGSEA. The CDR3 sequence is 12 residues long. Trimming cost V 3 bases and J 1 base, with 7 bases left between them. For the CDR3, the DNA is TGCAGCGTTGATAGGGCTTCCTACGAGCAGTACTTC. Translation: CSVDRASYEQYF.

The chain couples TRBV2 to TRBJ2-1; D is unclear. The germline V and J ends were trimmed by 3 bases and 9 bases, with 12 bases remaining between them. Per the germline V gene, CDR1 is SNHLY and CDR2 is FYNNEI. This CDR3 spans 13 amino acids. The CDR3 DNA sequence: TGTGCCAGCAGTGATGTGCGGAAATCTGAGCAGTTCTTC. Translation: CASSDVRKSEQFF.

At least ten counts were recorded for this clonotype. This chain connects TRBV7-3 to TRBJ1-1; 8 bases agree with TRBD1. Germline values: CDR1 SGHTA, CDR2 FQGTGA. The CDR3 loop spans 15 amino acids. Trimming removed 8 bases from V and 4 bases from J; junction bases left unmatched: 12. CDR3 sequence (DNA): TGTGCCAGCTCACCCACTACAGGGGGGGGCACTGAAGCTTTCTTT. Translation: CASSPTTGGGTEAFF.

The chain links TRBV10-3 to TRBJ2-3; 9 bases are shared with TRBD2. The CDR3 length is 15 residues. Germline V gene sequence: CDR1 ENHRY, CDR2 SYGVKD. After removal of 6 bases from V and 4 bases from J, the junction contained 8 bases not matched to a gene. The CDR3: CAISLTSGLSDTQYF. The CDR3 region has the DNA TGTGCCATCAGCCTTACTAGCGGGTTGTCAGATACGCAGTATTTT.

The chain couples TRBV20-1 to TRBJ2-3; the D is unclear. V was cut by 1 base and J by 4 bases, with 9 bases left in between. The CDR3 runs to 13 residues. The germline V gene has CDR1 DFQATT and CDR2 SNEGSKA (reference sequence). This CDR3 is CSARANGADTQYF. For the CDR3, the DNA is TGCAGTGCTAGAGCCAATGGGGCAGATACGCAGTATTTT.